A selection of T cell receptor beta chains follows, all from one sample in a study of neurological immune-mediated disorders. TCRdb itself ran the 5' RACE reads through MiXCR, one entry per CDR3 protein. The sample lists tens of thousands of distinct CDR3 sequences; 4.5% were seen once. The sequenced material came from PBMCs. The receptors derive from a man between 25 and 39 years old with multiple sclerosis. Each CDR3 is given with its conserved first and last residue. The order of the fields is V gene, J gene, clone size, D gene, CDR3 protein, CDR3 DNA. D genes are given only for firm matches. For some rows the clone size is stated as once, few or many, or as a class when expanded; others skip it.

TRBV6-4	TRBJ2-2	many	TRBD2	CASSGLASTGELFF	TGTGCCAGCAGTGGACTAGCAAGCACCGGGGAGCTGTTTTTT
TRBV20-1	TRBJ1-1	many	-	CSANQDSVTEAFF	TGCAGTGCTAACCAGGACAGCGTCACTGAAGCTTTCTTT
TRBV12-3/TRBV12-4	TRBJ1-2	many	-	CASSLVGTAYGYTF	TGTGCCAGCAGTTTGGTAGGGACCGCCTATGGCTACACCTTC
TRBV12-3/TRBV12-4	TRBJ2-6	many	-	CASGGGGILAFGANVLTF	TGTGCCAGCGGAGGGGGAGGAATCTTGGCGTTTGGGGCCAACGTCCTGACTTTC
TRBV7-9	TRBJ2-5	many	-	CASSLFTWQAETQYF	TGTGCCAGCAGCTTATTTACTTGGCAGGCAGAGACCCAGTACTTC
TRBV27	TRBJ1-2	many	TRBD1	CASRRTGGAAGYTF	TGTGCCAGCAGGCGGACAGGGGGCGCGGCTGGCTACACCTTC
TRBV4-1	TRBJ2-3	many	TRBD2	CASRLLGTRGDTQYF	TGCGCCAGCAGGCTTCTCGGGACTAGGGGTGATACGCAGTATTTT
TRBV12-3/TRBV12-4	TRBJ1-6	few	-	CASSSQLSSPLHF	TGTGCCAGCAGCTCACAGCTGTCTTCACCCCTCCACTTT
TRBV15	TRBJ2-5	many	TRBD1	CATSRGTAETQYF	TGTGCCACCAGCAGGGGGACAGCAGAGACCCAGTACTTC
TRBV29-1	TRBJ2-3	few	TRBD1	CSVADRVFRTDTQYF	TGCAGCGTTGCGGACAGGGTCTTCCGCACAGATACGCAGTATTTT
TRBV6-1	TRBJ1-2	many	-	CASSDRDIPYGYTF	TGTGCCAGCAGTGACCGGGACATACCCTATGGCTACACCTTC
TRBV29-1	TRBJ1-2	many	-	CSAAPGWGMNYGYTF	TGCAGCGCCGCGCCTGGATGGGGAATGAACTATGGCTACACCTTC
TRBV29-1	TRBJ2-1	many	-	CSVEPTYNEQFF	TGCAGCGTTGAACCTACTTACAATGAGCAGTTCTTC
TRBV6-1	TRBJ2-7	many	TRBD2	CASSAAGEGAYEQYF	TGTGCCAGCAGTGCAGCGGGAGAGGGGGCCTACGAGCAGTACTTC
TRBV12-3/TRBV12-4	TRBJ1-6	many	-	CASSPGFNSPLHF	TGTGCCAGCAGTCCAGGGTTTAATTCACCCCTCCACTTT
TRBV5-1	TRBJ2-2	few	-	CASSNRRSEGELFF	TGCGCCAGCAGCAATAGACGCTCGGAAGGGGAGCTGTTTTTT
TRBV6-1	TRBJ1-5	many	TRBD1	CASSEETGGNQPQHF	TGTGCCAGCAGTGAGGAGACAGGGGGAAATCAGCCCCAGCATTTT
TRBV24-1	TRBJ1-1	many	-	CATSQRNTEAFF	TGTGCCACCAGCCAGCGGAACACTGAAGCTTTCTTT
TRBV9	TRBJ2-1	many	TRBD2	CASSVASVRGGNEQFF	TGTGCCAGCAGCGTAGCCTCGGTGAGGGGAGGGAATGAGCAGTTCTTC
TRBV20-1	TRBJ2-3	many	TRBD2	CSALRLAGSTDTQYF	TGCAGTGCCCTAAGACTAGCGGGGTCCACAGATACGCAGTATTTT
TRBV4-1	TRBJ1-1	many	-	CASSQGRARTEAFF	TGCGCCAGCAGCCAGGGGAGGGCGCGAACTGAAGCTTTCTTT
TRBV10-1	TRBJ1-2	many	-	CASSGSTGYGYTF	TGCGCCAGCAGTGGGTCGACCGGCTATGGCTACACCTTC
TRBV20-1	TRBJ2-3	-	-	CSASPGNLNADTQYF	TGCAGTGCTAGTCCCGGTAACCTTAACGCAGATACGCAGTATTTT
TRBV2	TRBJ2-3	many	TRBD2	CASNRGGAVDTQYF	TGTGCCAGCAACCGCGGGGGGGCGGTAGATACGCAGTATTTT
TRBV5-1	TRBJ2-7	many	TRBD1	CASSFRDRGEQYF	TGCGCCAGCAGCTTCCGGGACAGGGGCGAGCAGTACTTC
TRBV5-1	TRBJ2-3	many	-	CASSLGGDTVDTQYF	TGCGCCAGCAGCTTGGGGGGGGACACGGTAGATACGCAGTATTTT
TRBV14	TRBJ2-2	many	-	CASRGLENTGELFF	TGTGCCAGCAGAGGACTTGAGAACACCGGGGAGCTGTTTTTT
TRBV2	TRBJ1-5	few	-	CASREGEVGQPQNF	TGTGCCAGCAGGGAGGGGGAGGTCGGACAGCCCCAGAATTTT
TRBV10-2	TRBJ2-2	-	TRBD2	CASRRLAGGPYTGELFF	TGCGCCAGCAGGCGACTAGCGGGGGGGCCTTATACCGGGGAGCTGTTTTTT
TRBV25-1	TRBJ1-2	-	TRBD1	CASSGSTGRTNYGYTF	TGTGCCAGCAGTGGATCGACAGGGCGAACTAACTATGGCTACACCTTC
TRBV9	TRBJ2-4	many	-	CASSVGIAKNIQYF	TGTGCCAGCAGCGTAGGAATAGCCAAAAACATTCAGTACTTC
TRBV11-1	TRBJ2-2	many	-	CASSPAGFGELFF	TGTGCCAGCAGCCCTGCAGGGTTCGGGGAGCTGTTTTTT
TRBV20-1	TRBJ2-5	many	-	CSAPDYTSLGTQYF	TGCAGTGCTCCGGACTATACAAGTTTAGGGACCCAGTACTTC
TRBV5-1	TRBJ1-2	many	TRBD1	CASSLQGADSGYTF	TGCGCCAGCAGCTTACAGGGGGCGGATAGTGGCTACACCTTC
TRBV4-1	TRBJ1-2	many	-	CASSQEPRPSSYGYTF	TGCGCCAGCAGCCAAGAACCTAGACCGTCCTCCTATGGCTACACCTTC
TRBV20-1	TRBJ2-1	many	-	CSASEGGVYNEQFF	TGCAGTGCTAGTGAGGGCGGGGTCTACAATGAGCAGTTCTTC